This TCR beta chain was recorded in a study of graft-versus-host responses after intestinal transplantation. Study context: The whole recipient group had anti-thymocyte globulin induction followed by tacrolimus and steroids for roughly 3 years.

The table came from immunoSEQ multiplex PCR; TCRdb's copy has only in-frame clones and leaves some out. Of about 90,000 clones detected, 80% to 95% appear once; the ten largest clones hold about 1.1%. Study-level points and caveats: Levels of circulating GvH clones at their peak were associated with early post-transplant HvG declines.

This clone appeared once. What it recognizes is unknown. This specimen was unstimulated CD8+ T cells sorted from spleen or lymph node cells, taken before transplant. This TCR was recovered from a human donor who was the organ donor for an intestinal transplant.

CDR3 DNA: TGTGCCAGCTCACCAGGGGGCCACCGACGCGCCGGGTCGCGGGGCTACACCTTC. Its translation: CASSPGGHRRAGSRGYTF. The gene calls are TRBV18 and TRBJ1-2; possible D gene TRBD1, 6 bases. CDR3 length equals 18 residues. CDR1 and CDR2 (germline): KGHSH, LQKENI. V gave up 2 bases and J gave up 8 bases, with 27 bases separating them.